This T cell receptor (beta chain) stems from a study of blood T cell repertoires in COVID-19. Study-level background: In each case, the material was cDNA or gDNA derived from T cells, B-cell-depleted T cells, or PBMCs.

Repertoires were generated with immunoSEQ multiplex PCR, while TCRdb's copy carries only in-frame clones and drops some. The sample includes 150,000 to 200,000 clones, 70% to 85% of them seen just once. Sequenced sample: PBMCs or T cells enriched from blood (not recorded which). This clonotype was obtained from a man aged 45-65 years who had recovered from COVID-19.

CDR3 in amino acids: CASSHDRGRLSSNEKLFF. In DNA form, the CDR3 reads TGCGCCAGCAGCCATGACAGGGGCCGCCTCTCATCTAATGAAAAACTGTTTTTT. V is TRBV4-1 and J is TRBJ1-4, with 8 positions matching TRBD1. The CDR3 consists of 18 residues. Germline V lookup: CDR1 MGHRA, CDR2 YSYEKL. Trimming at V came to 3 bases and at J to 3 bases, leaving 12 bases not matched to a gene.